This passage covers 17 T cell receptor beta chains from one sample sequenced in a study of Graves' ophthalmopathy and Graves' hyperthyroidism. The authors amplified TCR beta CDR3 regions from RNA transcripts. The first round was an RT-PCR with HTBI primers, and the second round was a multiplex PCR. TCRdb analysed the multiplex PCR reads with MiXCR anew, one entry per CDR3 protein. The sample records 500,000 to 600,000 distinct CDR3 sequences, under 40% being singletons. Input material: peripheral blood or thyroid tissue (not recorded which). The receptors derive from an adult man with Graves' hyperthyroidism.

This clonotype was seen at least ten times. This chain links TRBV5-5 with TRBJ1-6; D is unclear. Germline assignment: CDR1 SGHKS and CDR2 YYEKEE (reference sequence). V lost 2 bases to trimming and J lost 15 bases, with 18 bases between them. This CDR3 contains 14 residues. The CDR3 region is CASSFDGGPSFLHF. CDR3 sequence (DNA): TGTGCCAGCAGCTTCGACGGAGGACCTTCGTTCCTCCACTTT.

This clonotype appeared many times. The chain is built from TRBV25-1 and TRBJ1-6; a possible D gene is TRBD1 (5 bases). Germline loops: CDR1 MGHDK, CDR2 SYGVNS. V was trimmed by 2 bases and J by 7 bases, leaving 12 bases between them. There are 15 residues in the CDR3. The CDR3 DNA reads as TGTGCCAGCAGTGAAAGTCGACGGGGGAATTCACCCCTCCACTTT. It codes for CASSESRRGNSPLHF.

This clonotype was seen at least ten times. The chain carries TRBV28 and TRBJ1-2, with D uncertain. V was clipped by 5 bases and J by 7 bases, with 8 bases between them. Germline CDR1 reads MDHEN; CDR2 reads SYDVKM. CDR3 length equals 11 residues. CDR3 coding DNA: TGTGCCAGCAGTCAGATCGGTGGCTACACCTTC. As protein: CASSQIGGYTF.

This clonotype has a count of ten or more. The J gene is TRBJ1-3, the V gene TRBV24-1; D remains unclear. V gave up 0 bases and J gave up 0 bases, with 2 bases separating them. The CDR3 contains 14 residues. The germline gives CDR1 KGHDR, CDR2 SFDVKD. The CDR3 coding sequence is TGTGCCACCAGTGATTTGCACTCTGGAAACACCATATATTTT. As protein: CATSDLHSGNTIYF.

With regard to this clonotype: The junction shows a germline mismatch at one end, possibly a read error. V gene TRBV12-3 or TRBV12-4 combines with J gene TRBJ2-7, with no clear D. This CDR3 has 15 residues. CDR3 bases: TGCGCCAGCAGCCAAGATGCCCCCTTCTCCTACGAGCAGCACTTC. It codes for CASSQDAPFSYEQHF.

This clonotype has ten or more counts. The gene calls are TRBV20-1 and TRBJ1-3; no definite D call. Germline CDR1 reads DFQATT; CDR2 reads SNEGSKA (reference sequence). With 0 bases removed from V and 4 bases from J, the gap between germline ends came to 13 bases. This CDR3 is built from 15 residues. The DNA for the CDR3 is TGCAGTGCTAGAGATCAAAGGGTATACGGAAACACCATATATTTT. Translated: CSARDQRVYGNTIYF.

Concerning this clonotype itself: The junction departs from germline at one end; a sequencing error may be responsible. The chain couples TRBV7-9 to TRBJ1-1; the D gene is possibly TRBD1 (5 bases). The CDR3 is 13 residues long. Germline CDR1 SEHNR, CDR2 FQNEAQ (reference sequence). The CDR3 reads CASSQARGVEAFF. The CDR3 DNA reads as TGCGCCAGCAGCCAAGCGCGGGGCGTTGAAGCTTTCTTT.

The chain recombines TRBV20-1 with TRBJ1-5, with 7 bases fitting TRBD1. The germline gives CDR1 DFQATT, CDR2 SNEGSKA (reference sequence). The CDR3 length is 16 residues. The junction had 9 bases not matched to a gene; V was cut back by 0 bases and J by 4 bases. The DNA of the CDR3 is TGCAGTGCTAGAGATCTGGCAGGGGGATATAATCAGCCCCAGCATTTT. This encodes CSARDLAGGYNQPQHF.

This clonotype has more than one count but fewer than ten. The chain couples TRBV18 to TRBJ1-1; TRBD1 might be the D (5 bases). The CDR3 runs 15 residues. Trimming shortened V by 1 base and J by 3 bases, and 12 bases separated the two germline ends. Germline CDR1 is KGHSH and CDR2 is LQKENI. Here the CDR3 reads CASSPLGGSDTEAFF. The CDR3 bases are TGTGCCAGCTCACCACTTGGGGGTTCGGACACTGAAGCTTTCTTT.

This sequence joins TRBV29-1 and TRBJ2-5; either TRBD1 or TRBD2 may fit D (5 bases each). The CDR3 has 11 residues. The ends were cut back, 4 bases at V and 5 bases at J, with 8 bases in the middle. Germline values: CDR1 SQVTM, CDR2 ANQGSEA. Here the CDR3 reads CSVAGPETQYF. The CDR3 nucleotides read TGCAGCGTTGCGGGACCGGAGACCCAGTACTTC.

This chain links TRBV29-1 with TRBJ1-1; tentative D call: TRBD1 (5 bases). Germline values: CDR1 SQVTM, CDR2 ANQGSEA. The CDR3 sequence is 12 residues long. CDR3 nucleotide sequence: TGCAGTTACACTCCAGGGCGTGATGAAGCTTTCTTT. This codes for CSYTPGRDEAFF. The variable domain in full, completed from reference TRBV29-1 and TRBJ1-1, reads SAVISQKPSRDICQRGTSLTIQCQVDSQVTMMFWYRQQPGQSLTLIATANQGSEATYESGFVIDKFPISRPNLTFSTLTVSNMSPEDSSIYLCSYTPGRDEAFFGQGTRLTVV.

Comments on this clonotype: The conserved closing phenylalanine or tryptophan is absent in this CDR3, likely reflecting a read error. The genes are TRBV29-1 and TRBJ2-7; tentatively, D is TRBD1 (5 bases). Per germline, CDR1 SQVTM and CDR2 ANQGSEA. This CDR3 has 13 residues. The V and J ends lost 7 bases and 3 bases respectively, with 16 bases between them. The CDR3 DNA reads TGCAGCGCTCGAAGGGGTGAGAGCTACGAGCAGTACCTC. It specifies CSARRGESYEQYL.

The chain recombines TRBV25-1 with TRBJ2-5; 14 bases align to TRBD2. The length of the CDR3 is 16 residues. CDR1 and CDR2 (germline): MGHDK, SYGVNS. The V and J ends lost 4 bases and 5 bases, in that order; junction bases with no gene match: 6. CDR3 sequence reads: CASSGGLAGVVETQYF. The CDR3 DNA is TGTGCCAGCAGTGGGGGACTAGCGGGGGTTGTCGAGACCCAGTACTTC.

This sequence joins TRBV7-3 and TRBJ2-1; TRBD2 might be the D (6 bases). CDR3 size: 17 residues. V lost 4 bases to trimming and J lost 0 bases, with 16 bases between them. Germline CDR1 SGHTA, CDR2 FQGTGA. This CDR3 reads CASSSGEAPSSYNEQFF. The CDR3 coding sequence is TGTGCCAGCAGCTCGGGAGAAGCGCCGAGCTCCTACAATGAGCAGTTCTTC.

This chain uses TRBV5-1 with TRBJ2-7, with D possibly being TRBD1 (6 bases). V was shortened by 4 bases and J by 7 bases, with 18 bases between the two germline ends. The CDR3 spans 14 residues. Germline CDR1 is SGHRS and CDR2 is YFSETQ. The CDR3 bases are TGCGCCAGCAGCCCGAGCATTCGACAGGCTGAGCAGTACTTC. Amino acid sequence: CASSPSIRQAEQYF.

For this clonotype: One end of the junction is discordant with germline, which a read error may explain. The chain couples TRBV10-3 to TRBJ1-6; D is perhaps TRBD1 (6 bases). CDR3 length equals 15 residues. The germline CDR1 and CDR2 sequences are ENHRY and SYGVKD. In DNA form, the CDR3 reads TGTGCCAGCAGTTTAAGGACAGACCCTTATTCACCCCCCCACTTT. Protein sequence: CASSLRTDPYSPPHF.

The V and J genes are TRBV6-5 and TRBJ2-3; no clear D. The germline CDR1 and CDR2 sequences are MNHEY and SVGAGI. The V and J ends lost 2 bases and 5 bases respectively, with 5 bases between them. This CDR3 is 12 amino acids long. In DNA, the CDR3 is TGTGCCAGCAGTTACCTAGGAGATACGCAGTATTTT. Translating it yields CASSYLGDTQYF.